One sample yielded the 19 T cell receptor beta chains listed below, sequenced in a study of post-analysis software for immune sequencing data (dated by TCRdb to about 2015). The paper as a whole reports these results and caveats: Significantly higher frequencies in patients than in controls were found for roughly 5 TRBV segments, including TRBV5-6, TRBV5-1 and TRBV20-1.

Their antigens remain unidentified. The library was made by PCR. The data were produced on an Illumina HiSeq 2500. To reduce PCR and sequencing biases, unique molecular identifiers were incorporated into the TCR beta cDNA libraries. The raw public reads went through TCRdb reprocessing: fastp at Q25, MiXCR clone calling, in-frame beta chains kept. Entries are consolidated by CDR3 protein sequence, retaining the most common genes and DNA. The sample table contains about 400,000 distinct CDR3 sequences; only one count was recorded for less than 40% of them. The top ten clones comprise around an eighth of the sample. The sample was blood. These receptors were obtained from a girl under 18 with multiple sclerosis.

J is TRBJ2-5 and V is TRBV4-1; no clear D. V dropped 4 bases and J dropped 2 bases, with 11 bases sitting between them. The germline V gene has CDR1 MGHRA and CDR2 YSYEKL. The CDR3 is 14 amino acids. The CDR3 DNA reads TGCGCCAGCAGCCCGACCCGTTCTCAAGAGACCCAGTACTTC. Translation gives CASSPTRSQETQYF.

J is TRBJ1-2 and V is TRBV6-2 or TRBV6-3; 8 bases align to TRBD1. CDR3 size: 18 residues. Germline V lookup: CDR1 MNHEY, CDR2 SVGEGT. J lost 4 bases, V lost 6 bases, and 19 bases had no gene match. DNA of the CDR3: TGTGCCAGCAGAACCATTGGGGCCAGGGGGCAGAAGTTCTATGGCTACACCTTC. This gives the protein CASRTIGARGQKFYGYTF.

The CDR3: CSARGVVTGGRTDTQYF. The DNA of the CDR3 is TGCAGTGCTAGAGGGGTCGTCACAGGGGGCCGTACAGATACGCAGTATTTT. The chain uses TRBV20-1 and TRBJ2-3; 9 nucleotides match TRBD1. V lost 1 base to trimming and J lost 3 bases; unmatched junction nucleotides: 11. The CDR3 has 17 amino acids. Germline CDR1 is DFQATT and CDR2 is SNEGSKA (reference sequence).

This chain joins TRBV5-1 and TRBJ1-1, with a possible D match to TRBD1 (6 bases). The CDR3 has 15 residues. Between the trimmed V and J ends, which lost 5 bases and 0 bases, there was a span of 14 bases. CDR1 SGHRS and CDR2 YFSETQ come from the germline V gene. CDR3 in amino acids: CASRLRGDVNTEAFF. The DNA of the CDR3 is TGCGCCAGCAGGTTAAGGGGGGACGTGAACACTGAAGCTTTCTTT.

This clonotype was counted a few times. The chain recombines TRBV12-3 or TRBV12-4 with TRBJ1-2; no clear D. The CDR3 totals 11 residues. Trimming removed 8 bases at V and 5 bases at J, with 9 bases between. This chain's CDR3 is CASHRGYGYTF. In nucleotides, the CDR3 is TGTGCCAGCCACCGGGGTTATGGCTACACCTTC.

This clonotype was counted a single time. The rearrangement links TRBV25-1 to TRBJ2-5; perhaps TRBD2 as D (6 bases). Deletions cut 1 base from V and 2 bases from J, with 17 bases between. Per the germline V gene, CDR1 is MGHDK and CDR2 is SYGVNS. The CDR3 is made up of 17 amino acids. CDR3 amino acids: CASSEFRGDSGQETQYF. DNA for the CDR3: TGTGCCAGCAGTGAATTCCGGGGCGACAGCGGGCAAGAGACCCAGTACTTC.

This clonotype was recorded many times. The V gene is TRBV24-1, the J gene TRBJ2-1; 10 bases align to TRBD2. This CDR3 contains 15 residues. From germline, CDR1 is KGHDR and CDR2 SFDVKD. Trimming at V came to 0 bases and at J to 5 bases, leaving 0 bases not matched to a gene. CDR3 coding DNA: TGTGCCACCAGTGATTTGGGACTAGCGGACAATGAGCAGTTCTTC. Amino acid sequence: CATSDLGLADNEQFF.

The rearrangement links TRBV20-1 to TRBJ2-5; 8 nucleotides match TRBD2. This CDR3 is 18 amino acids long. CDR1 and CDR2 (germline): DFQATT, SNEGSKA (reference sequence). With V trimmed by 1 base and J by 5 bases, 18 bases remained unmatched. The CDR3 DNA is TGCAGTGCTAGAGGTGTCCGGGGGGGCCCGGGATGGAAGGAGACCCAGTACTTC. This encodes CSARGVRGGPGWKETQYF.

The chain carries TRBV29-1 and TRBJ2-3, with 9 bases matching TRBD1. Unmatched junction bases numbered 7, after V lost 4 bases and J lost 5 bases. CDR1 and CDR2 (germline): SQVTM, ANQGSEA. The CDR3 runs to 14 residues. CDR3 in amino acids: CSVVPGQGVDTQYF. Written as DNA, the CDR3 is TGCAGCGTTGTACCGGGACAGGGAGTAGATACGCAGTATTTT.

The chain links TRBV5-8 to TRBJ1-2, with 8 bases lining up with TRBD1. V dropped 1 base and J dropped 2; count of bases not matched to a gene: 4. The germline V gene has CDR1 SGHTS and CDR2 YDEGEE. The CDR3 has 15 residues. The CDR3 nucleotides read TGTGCCAGCAGCTTGCCGGACAGGGAAAACTATGGCTACACCTTC. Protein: CASSLPDRENYGYTF.

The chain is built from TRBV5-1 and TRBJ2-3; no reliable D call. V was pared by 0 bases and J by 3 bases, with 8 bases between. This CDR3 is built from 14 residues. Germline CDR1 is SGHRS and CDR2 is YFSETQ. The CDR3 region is CASSLGLETDTQYF. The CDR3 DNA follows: TGCGCCAGCAGCTTGGGCCTAGAGACAGATACGCAGTATTTT.

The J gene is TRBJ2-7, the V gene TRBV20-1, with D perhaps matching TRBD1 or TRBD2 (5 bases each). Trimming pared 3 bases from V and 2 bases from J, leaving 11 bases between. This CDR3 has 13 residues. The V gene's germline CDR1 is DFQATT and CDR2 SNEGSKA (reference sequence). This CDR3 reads CSASEGFAYEQYF. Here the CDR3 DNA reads TGCAGTGCTAGCGAGGGGTTTGCCTACGAGCAGTACTTC.

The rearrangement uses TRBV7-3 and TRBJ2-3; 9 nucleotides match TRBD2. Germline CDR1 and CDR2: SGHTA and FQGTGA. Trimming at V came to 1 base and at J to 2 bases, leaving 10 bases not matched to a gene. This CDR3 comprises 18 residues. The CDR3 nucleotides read TGTGCCAGCAGCTTAAATATTGGTGGCGGGGGGGCCACAGATACGCAGTATTTT. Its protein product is CASSLNIGGGGATDTQYF.

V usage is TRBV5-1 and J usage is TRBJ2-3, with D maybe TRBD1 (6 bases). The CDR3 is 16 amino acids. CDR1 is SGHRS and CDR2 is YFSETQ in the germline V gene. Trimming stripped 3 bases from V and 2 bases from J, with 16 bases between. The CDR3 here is CASSSQGQPNTDTQYF. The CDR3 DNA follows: TGCGCCAGCAGCTCTCAGGGGCAACCGAACACAGATACGCAGTATTTT.

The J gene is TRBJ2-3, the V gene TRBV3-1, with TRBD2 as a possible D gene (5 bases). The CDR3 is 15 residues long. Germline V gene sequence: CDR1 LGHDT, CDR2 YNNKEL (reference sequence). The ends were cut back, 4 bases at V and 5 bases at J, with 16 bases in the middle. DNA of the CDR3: TGTGCCAGCAGCCGACCCCAACGGGGTCAAGATACGCAGTATTTT. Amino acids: CASSRPQRGQDTQYF.

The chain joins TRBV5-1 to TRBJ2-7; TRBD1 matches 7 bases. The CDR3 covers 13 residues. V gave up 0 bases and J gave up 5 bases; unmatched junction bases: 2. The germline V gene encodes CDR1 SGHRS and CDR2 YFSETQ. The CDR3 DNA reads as TGCGCCAGCAGCTTGGACAGGGGCCACGAGCAGTACTTC. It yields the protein CASSLDRGHEQYF.

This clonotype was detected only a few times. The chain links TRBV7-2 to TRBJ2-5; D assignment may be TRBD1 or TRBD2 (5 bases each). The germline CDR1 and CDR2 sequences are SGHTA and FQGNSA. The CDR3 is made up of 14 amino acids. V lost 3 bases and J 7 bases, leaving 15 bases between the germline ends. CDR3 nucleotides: TGTGCCAGCAGCTTGGGGACCACCCCGTCGACCCAGTACTTC. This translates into CASSLGTTPSTQYF.

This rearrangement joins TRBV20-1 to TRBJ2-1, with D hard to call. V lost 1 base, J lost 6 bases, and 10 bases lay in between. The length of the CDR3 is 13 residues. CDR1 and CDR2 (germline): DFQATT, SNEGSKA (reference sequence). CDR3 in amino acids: CSARVEAVNEQFF. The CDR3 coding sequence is TGCAGTGCTAGAGTCGAGGCGGTCAATGAGCAGTTCTTC.

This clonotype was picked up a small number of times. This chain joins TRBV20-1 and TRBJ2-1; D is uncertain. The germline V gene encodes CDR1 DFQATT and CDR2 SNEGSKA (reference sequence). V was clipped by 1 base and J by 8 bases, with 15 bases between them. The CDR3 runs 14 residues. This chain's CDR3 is CSARGQTLKYEQFF. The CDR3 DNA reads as TGCAGTGCTAGAGGGCAGACGTTGAAGTATGAGCAGTTCTTC.